One sample yielded the 21 T cell receptor beta chains listed below, sequenced in a study of metastatic and nonmetastatic thyroid tumors. All patients were treatment-naive before thyroid surgery. TCRdb redid the clone calls on the PCR reads using MiXCR. Of more than 40,000 clones in the sample, approximately 24% are singletons; the top ten hold roughly 14%. The specimen sequenced was tumor tissue. The receptor set was obtained from a female donor with papillary thyroid cancer or a benign thyroid nodule (not recorded which). Some clones in this sample may be carry-over from other donors' samples.

The V gene is TRBV6-1, the J gene TRBJ1-2; the D gene is possibly TRBD1 (5 bases). The CDR3 sequence is 14 residues long. V lost 6 bases, J lost 4 bases, and 15 bases lay in between. Germline-derived CDR1 and CDR2 are MNHNS and SASEGT. CDR3 protein: CASSMNGGRYGYTF. The DNA for the CDR3 is TGTGCCAGCAGCATGAACGGGGGACGCTATGGCTACACCTTC.

This clone has ten or more counts. This CDR3 is CASSRPHTGELFF. The CDR3 region has the DNA TGTGCCAGCAGCAGACCACACACCGGGGAGCTGTTTTTT. This chain links TRBV6-2 or TRBV6-3 with TRBJ2-2; D not resolved. The CDR3 is made up of 13 amino acids. Germline V CDR1 and CDR2: MNHEY, SVGEGT. Trimming left V 6 bases short and J 3 bases short, with 8 bases between.

V gene TRBV11-3 combines with J gene TRBJ1-1, with D perhaps TRBD1 (5 bases). Trimming took off 5 bases at V and 1 base at J, with 8 bases between the two ends. Germline CDR1 SGHNT, CDR2 YENEEA. This CDR3 region has 13 residues. The CDR3 loop is CASSKQENTEAFF. In DNA form, the CDR3 reads TGTGCCAGCAGCAAACAGGAGAACACTGAAGCTTTCTTT.

V usage is TRBV9 and J usage is TRBJ2-3; 8 nucleotides agree with TRBD1. Germline V gives CDR1 SGDLS, CDR2 YYNGEE. Trimming at V came to 0 bases and at J to 6 bases, leaving 6 bases not matched to a gene. CDR3 length equals 15 residues. The CDR3 spells CASSVDRGTRDTQYF. CDR3 nucleotides: TGTGCCAGCAGCGTAGACAGGGGGACTCGGGATACGCAGTATTTT.

At least ten counts were recorded for this clone. The identical CDR3 is also encoded by other nucleotide sequences in the sample. This rearrangement joins TRBV20-1 to TRBJ2-2; D perhaps matches TRBD1 (5 bases). Trimming took 5 bases from V and 0 from J, leaving 13 bases between them. The germline CDR1 and CDR2 sequences are DFQATT and SNEGSKA (reference sequence). The CDR3 spans 15 residues. Here the CDR3 DNA reads TGCAGTGCTGCCCGCCAGGGCGCGAACACCGGGGAGCTGTTTTTT. Protein sequence: CSAARQGANTGELFF.

At least ten counts were recorded for this clone. CDR3 region: CASSRDRDTYEQYF. The CDR3 DNA follows: TGTGCCAGTAGCCGGGACAGGGACACCTACGAGCAGTACTTC. This chain joins TRBV19 and TRBJ2-7; 9 nucleotides align to TRBD1. The CDR3 has 14 residues. Per germline, CDR1 LNHDA and CDR2 SQIVND (reference sequence). V was pared by 6 bases and J by 2 bases, with 5 bases of the junction left unmatched.

This clone was detected only a few times. V gene TRBV6-1 combines with J gene TRBJ2-3; 12 nucleotides line up with TRBD2. Per germline, CDR1 MNHNS and CDR2 SASEGT. J lost 4 bases, V lost 5 bases, and 7 bases had no gene match. The CDR3 is 16 amino acids. The DNA of the CDR3 is TGTGCCAGCAGTCACTTCCGACTAGCGGGAGCAGATACGCAGTATTTT. Its translation is CASSHFRLAGADTQYF.

The chain uses TRBV14 and TRBJ2-1; 11 nucleotides match TRBD2. CDR3 length: 15 residues. CDR1 and CDR2 from the germline V gene are SGHDN and FVKESK. The trim removed 5 bases at V and 4 bases at J, leaving 4 bases unmatched. The CDR3 DNA is TGTGCCAGCAGCGCGACTAGCGGGAAATACAATGAGCAGTTCTTC. Its translation: CASSATSGKYNEQFF.

In its sample, this clone was seen many times. The V and J genes are TRBV6-1 and TRBJ1-1; D is ambiguous. Germline CDR1 and CDR2: MNHNS and SASEGT. V lost 6 bases and J lost 3, with 8 bases in between. This CDR3 spans 12 amino acids. This CDR3 is CASRVRDTEAFF. CDR3 in DNA: TGTGCCAGCAGGGTGAGAGACACTGAAGCTTTCTTT.

V is TRBV15 and J is TRBJ2-7; unclear D gene. V lost 1 base and J lost 6, with 10 bases in between. CDR3 length equals 13 residues. Germline assignment: CDR1 LNHNV and CDR2 YYDKDF (reference sequence). CDR3 region: CATSRGARSEQYF. CDR3 DNA sequence: TGTGCCACCAGCAGAGGGGCGCGTTCCGAGCAGTACTTC.

Worth noting for this clone: Mismatch with germline at one junction end may stem from a read error. The rearrangement links TRBV12-3 or TRBV12-4 to TRBJ1-1; 9 nucleotides line up with TRBD1. The CDR3 is 13 amino acids. The CDR3 reads CASSWTGVTEAFF. DNA for the CDR3: TGTGCCAGCAGTTGGACAGGGGTCACTGAAGCTTTCTTC.

This clone turned up a few times. The same CDR3 is also encoded by other DNA sequences in this sample. The CDR3 loop is CSARGTSGRAGTDTQYF. CDR3 in DNA: TGCAGTGCTAGAGGGACTAGCGGGAGGGCGGGCACAGATACGCAGTATTTT. The chain recombines TRBV20-1 with TRBJ2-3, with 15 bases aligning to TRBD2. Trimming removed 1 base from V and 1 base from J; junction bases left unmatched: 3. From germline, CDR1 is DFQATT and CDR2 SNEGSKA (reference sequence). The CDR3 length is 17 residues.

This clone was observed a handful of times. The J gene is TRBJ1-2, the V gene TRBV11-2, with a possible D match to TRBD1 (5 bases). Germline V gene data show CDR1 as SGHAT and CDR2 as FQNNGV. The CDR3 sequence is 14 residues long. V lost 5 bases and J 2 bases, leaving 12 bases between the germline ends. CDR3 residues: CASSPGTANYGYTF. The CDR3 coding sequence is TGTGCCAGCAGCCCAGGGACGGCGAACTATGGCTACACCTTC.

The chain carries TRBV28 and TRBJ2-7; D is uncertain. CDR3 length: 16 residues. Trimming left V 5 bases short and J 3 bases short, with 20 bases between. Germline V gene sequence: CDR1 MDHEN, CDR2 SYDVKM. CDR3 DNA: TGTGCCAGCAGTGTACCCTCCCGGGCCTCTGGCTACGAGCAGTACTTC. Protein product: CASSVPSRASGYEQYF.

This clone occurred many times. This rearrangement joins TRBV12-3 or TRBV12-4 to TRBJ2-3, with TRBD1 matching over 10 bases. The ends lost 8 bases at V and 3 bases at J; junction bases unmatched: 5. The CDR3 sequence is 14 residues long. This chain's CDR3 is CASRQGAETDTQYF. DNA for the CDR3: TGTGCCAGCCGACAGGGGGCGGAGACAGATACGCAGTATTTT.

V and J are TRBV20-1 and TRBJ2-7, with D hard to call. V lost 1 base to trimming and J lost 6 bases, with 10 bases between them. CDR1 is DFQATT and CDR2 is SNEGSKA in the germline V gene (reference sequence). The CDR3 sequence is 12 residues long. DNA of the CDR3: TGCAGTGCTAGAGGTCGGAGAGTCGAGCAGTACTTC. It codes for CSARGRRVEQYF.

The gene calls are TRBV9 and TRBJ2-5, with D unclear. Trimming left V 0 bases short and J 4 bases short, with 10 bases between. This CDR3 is 14 amino acids long. Germline V gene lookup returns CDR1 SGDLS and CDR2 YYNGEE. The CDR3 protein is CASSVATSGETQYF. CDR3 nucleotide sequence: TGTGCCAGCAGCGTAGCTACGTCGGGAGAGACCCAGTACTTC.

This clone was counted many times. The chain links TRBV10-1 to TRBJ2-1, with D uncertain. V was clipped by 4 bases and J by 0 bases, with 7 bases between them. CDR3 length: 14 amino acids. Germline V lookup: CDR1 WNHNN, CDR2 SYGVQD (reference sequence). The CDR3 coding sequence is TGCGCCAGCAGTGCCTCAGACTCCTACAATGAGCAGTTCTTC. This codes for CASSASDSYNEQFF.

This clone was seen more than once but under ten times. The rearrangement uses TRBV2 and TRBJ2-3; TRBD1 agrees at 7 bases. This CDR3 is built from 15 residues. The germline V gene encodes CDR1 SNHLY and CDR2 FYNNEI. The V gene end was trimmed by 7 bases and the J gene end by 2 bases; junction bases not matched to a gene: 9. CDR3 residues: CASISRDSPTDTQYF. The CDR3 DNA is TGTGCCAGCATCTCCCGGGACAGCCCCACAGATACGCAGTATTTT. The whole variable domain, remainder taken from reference TRBV2 and TRBJ2-3, is EPEVTQTPSHQVTQMGQEVILRCVPISNHLYFYWYRQILGQKVEFLVSFYNNEISEKSEIFDDQFSVERPDGSNFTLKIRSTKLEDSAMYFCASISRDSPTDTQYFGPGTRLTVL.

This clone was found many times. This may arise from a read error, as a much more abundant clone is one base away. The chain joins TRBV27 to TRBJ2-2; D is possibly TRBD2 (5 bases). The CDR3 loop spans 13 amino acids. The germline V gene has CDR1 MNHEY and CDR2 SMNVEV (reference sequence). The CDR3 DNA sequence: TGTGCCAGCAGTTTAATGGGAACCGGGGAGCCGTTTTTT. Its translation: CASSLMGTGEPFF.

This chain connects TRBV20-1 to TRBJ2-7, with TRBD2 matching over 9 bases. CDR3 length equals 14 residues. Germline CDR1 DFQATT, CDR2 SNEGSKA (reference sequence). V lost 6 bases, J lost 0 bases, and 6 bases stayed unmatched. The DNA for the CDR3 is TGCAGTGCCGTTAGCGGGGGTATCTCCTACGAGCAGTACTTC. Protein: CSAVSGGISYEQYF.